One sample yielded the 17 T cell receptor beta chains listed below, sequenced in a study of blood T cell repertoires in COVID-19. Here immunoSEQ multiplex PCR was the method, and the copy in TCRdb shows in-frame clones only, minus some. The table lists 350,000 to 550,000 clones, 75% to 90% of them singletons, with roughly 4% in the top ten. The material sequenced was peripheral blood. These TCRs come from a woman aged 25 to 39 with acute or convalescent COVID-19.

This clone was seen a few times. The chain is built from TRBV5-4 and TRBJ1-2; 9 bases align to TRBD1. CDR1 SGHNT and CDR2 YYREEE come from the germline V gene (reference sequence). The CDR3 has 15 amino acids. The J segment lost 7 bases and the V segment lost 4 bases, leaving 11 bases of the junction unmatched. CDR3 protein: CASSRDRDRVGGYTF. DNA for the CDR3: TGTGCCAGCAGCCGGGACCGGGACAGGGTCGGTGGCTACACCTTC.

V usage is TRBV12-5 and J usage is TRBJ1-5, with a tentative D call TRBD1 (5 bases). This CDR3 spans 16 amino acids. Trimming took 1 base from V and 7 from J, leaving 17 bases between them. Looked up from germline, CDR1 is LGHNT and CDR2 is FRNRAP. CDR3 residues: CASGLEGSGRRQPQHF. The CDR3 region has the DNA TGTGCTAGTGGTTTGGAAGGTTCAGGGCGGCGGCAGCCCCAGCATTTT.

This sequence joins TRBV30 and TRBJ2-2; D may be TRBD1 (8 bases). This CDR3 is built from 13 residues. The germline CDR1 and CDR2 sequences are GTSNPN and SVGIG (reference sequence). The ends were cut back, 5 bases at V and 6 bases at J, with 13 bases in the middle. The CDR3: CAWGQGGAGELFF. The CDR3 DNA reads TGTGCCTGGGGACAGGGAGGGGCCGGGGAGCTGTTTTTT.

This chain connects TRBV11-1 to TRBJ2-1; D call uncertain. V was shortened by 6 bases and J by 0 bases, with 12 bases between the two germline ends. This CDR3 is built from 15 residues. CDR1 SGHAT and CDR2 FQDESV come from the germline V gene (reference sequence). For the CDR3, the DNA is TGTGCCAGCAGTACCTCCCCGAGCTCCTACAATGAGCAGTTCTTC. It yields the protein CASSTSPSSYNEQFF.

V is TRBV2 and J is TRBJ2-7, with TRBD2 as a possible D gene (6 bases). V was shortened by 4 bases and J by 1 base, with 14 bases between the two germline ends. The CDR3 extends over 15 amino acids. The V gene's germline CDR1 is SNHLY and CDR2 FYNNEI. The CDR3 DNA follows: TGTGCCAGCAGTGGTCCGGGAGATCATTCCTACGAGCAGTACTTC. It yields the protein CASSGPGDHSYEQYF.

The rearrangement joins TRBV4-1 to TRBJ2-5, with D perhaps TRBD1 (7 bases). The length of the CDR3 is 14 residues. Germline V CDR1 and CDR2: MGHRA, YSYEKL. Trimming removed 11 bases at V and 2 bases at J, with 18 bases between. This chain's CDR3 is CASARGAPQETQYF. The CDR3 coding sequence is TGCGCCTCAGCCAGGGGGGCCCCTCAAGAGACCCAGTACTTC.

The chain has TRBV6-5 and TRBJ2-7, with a possible D match to TRBD2 (6 bases). The length of the CDR3 is 13 residues. Trimming removed 5 bases from V and 2 bases from J, with 10 bases in between. Germline CDR1 and CDR2: MNHEY and SVGAGI. This CDR3 reads CASSRREPYEQYF. The DNA for the CDR3 is TGTGCCAGCAGTCGCCGGGAGCCCTACGAGCAGTACTTC.

CDR3 nucleotides: TGTGCCAGCAGCCTGACAGGGAGCGATGAGCAGTTCTTC. Its protein is CASSLTGSDEQFF. The chain employs TRBV12-3 or TRBV12-4 and TRBJ2-1; 7 nucleotides line up with TRBD1. Losses at the gene ends were 6 bases for V and 8 bases for J; bases not matched to a gene: 7. The CDR3 is 13 amino acids.

The genes are TRBV11-2 and TRBJ2-6, with 7 bases identical to TRBD2. The V gene end was trimmed by 6 bases and the J gene end by 0 bases; junction bases not matched to a gene: 8. Germline values: CDR1 SGHAT, CDR2 FQNNGV. The CDR3 length is 17 residues. CDR3 nucleotide sequence: TGTGCCAGCAGACATCCGCCGGGGGGCTCTGGGGCCAACGTCCTGACTTTC. It specifies CASRHPPGGSGANVLTF.

The chain recombines TRBV6-1 with TRBJ2-2; TRBD1 aligns across 8 bases. Trimming took 4 bases from V and 7 from J; bases not matched to a gene: 11. The CDR3 runs 16 residues. Germline V gene data show CDR1 as MNHNS and CDR2 as SASEGT. CDR3 DNA sequence: TGTGCCAGCAGTGTTTTGGACAGGGAGGAGGGCGGGGAGCTGTTTTTT. Translating it yields CASSVLDREEGGELFF.

V is TRBV6-1 and J is TRBJ2-1, with 7 bases lining up with TRBD1. This CDR3 has 15 residues. Unmatched junction bases numbered 6, after V lost 3 bases and J lost 4 bases. CDR1 and CDR2 from the germline V gene are MNHNS and SASEGT. The CDR3 nucleotides read TGTGCCAGCAGTGAGGGGGACAGCCTTTACAATGAGCAGTTCTTC. Translated, it gives CASSEGDSLYNEQFF.

The gene calls are TRBV29-1 and TRBJ2-1; 9 bases agree with TRBD1. This CDR3 has 12 residues. Germline loops: CDR1 SQVTM, CDR2 ANQGSEA. J gave up 8 bases and V 6 bases, and 5 bases lay outside the gene matches. As DNA, the CDR3 is TGCAGCGTCGACAGGGGGTCGGATGAGCAGTTCTTC. This encodes CSVDRGSDEQFF.

The chain's CDR3 is CATRAGQGLTNTEAFF. The CDR3 DNA reads as TGTGCCACCAGAGCCGGACAGGGTTTAACGAACACTGAAGCTTTCTTT. The V gene is TRBV24-1, the J gene TRBJ1-1, with 8 bases aligning to TRBD1. This CDR3 is built from 16 residues. CDR1 and CDR2 (germline): KGHDR, SFDVKD. With V trimmed by 7 bases and J by 1 base, 10 bases remained unmatched.

The chain uses TRBV7-8 and TRBJ2-6, with 9 nucleotides matching TRBD1. V lost 6 bases to trimming and J lost 2 bases; unmatched junction nucleotides: 5. The CDR3 extends over 16 amino acids. The V gene's germline CDR1 is SGHVS and CDR2 FQNEAQ. The CDR3 sequence is CASSGQGTTGANVLTF. CDR3 DNA: TGTGCCAGCAGTGGACAGGGGACGACTGGGGCCAACGTCCTGACTTTC.

The rearrangement uses TRBV2 and TRBJ2-2, with D possibly matching TRBD1 (5 bases). The CDR3 sequence is 16 residues long. Trimming left V 5 bases short and J 1 base short, with 14 bases between. Germline values: CDR1 SNHLY, CDR2 FYNNEI. CDR3 region: CASSRQQILNTGELFF. In DNA, the CDR3 is TGTGCCAGCAGTCGACAGCAAATTCTGAACACCGGGGAGCTGTTTTTT.

The rearrangement uses TRBV4-1 and TRBJ2-3; a possible D gene is TRBD1 (6 bases). Germline CDR1 reads MGHRA; CDR2 reads YSYEKL. The CDR3 contains 14 residues. V shed 3 bases and J shed 6 bases, with 13 bases lying between them. CDR3 nucleotides: TGCGCCAGCAGCCAGGGGGCTTCGCTCGATACGCAGTATTTT. Translated: CASSQGASLDTQYF.

This clone was observed a single time. The gene calls are TRBV27 and TRBJ2-1; TRBD2 matches at 9 bases. In germline, CDR1 is MNHEY, CDR2 SMNVEV (reference sequence). The V and J ends lost 6 bases and 9 bases, in that order; junction bases with no gene match: 12. This CDR3 is 15 amino acids long. CDR3 in DNA: TGTGCCAGCAGCCTAGACGGAAGCGGGGGGTTTGAGCAGTTCTTC. Its translation is CASSLDGSGGFEQFF.